These T cell receptor beta chains were read from a single sample in a study of shared clonotypes between healthy human individuals. TCRdb's copy holds only in-frame clones and misses some; the assay was immunoSEQ multiplex PCR. The sample shows roughly 2.2 million clones, about nine tenths of them seen only once. Sequencing was performed on naive CD4+ T cells from PBMCs. The receptors shown here come from a young man in good health. Some clones in this sample may be carry-over from other donors' samples. Each CDR3 is given with its conserved first and last residue. The order of the fields is CDR3 protein, CDR3 DNA, clone size, J gene, D gene, V gene. A D gene is named only where the DNA matches it firmly. Clone size is given for some rows only: seen once, a few or many times, or a class if the clone is expanded.

CASSDISVQPQHF | TGTGCCAGCAGTGACATAAGCGTTCAGCCCCAGCATTTT | few | TRBJ1-5 | . | TRBV2
CASSSPPRTGGGGYTF | TGTGCCAGCAGTTCCCCCCCCCGGACAGGGGGCGGAGGCTACACCTTC | once | TRBJ1-2 | TRBD1 | TRBV28
CSAKVGQVTDTQYF | TGCAGCGCAAAGGTGGGACAGGTCACAGATACGCAGTATTTT | . | TRBJ2-3 | TRBD1 | TRBV29-1
CASSRDRRLYEQYF | TGTGCCAGCAGTCGGGACAGGAGACTCTACGAGCAGTACTTC | . | TRBJ2-7 | TRBD1 | TRBV2
CASSLTTGQGTGELFF | TGCGCCAGCAGCTTGACGACAGGACAGGGAACCGGGGAGCTGTTTTTT | . | TRBJ2-2 | TRBD1 | TRBV5-1
CASSLGHRSGNTIYF | TGCGCCAGCAGCCTGGGACACCGCTCTGGAAACACCATATATTTT | . | TRBJ1-3 | . | TRBV5-1
CATSELGRNSYEQYF | TGTGCCACCAGCGAGCTTGGACGGAACTCCTACGAGCAGTACTTC | once | TRBJ2-7 | . | TRBV15
CARSTDRGGANTEAFF | TGTGCCAGAAGCACAGACCGGGGAGGGGCCAACACTGAAGCTTTCTTT | . | TRBJ1-1 | . | TRBV7-5
CASSPLPETGTDTQYF | TGTGCCAGCTCACCGCTACCTGAAACCGGCACAGATACGCAGTATTTT | . | TRBJ2-3 | . | TRBV18
CAISDGESPDTQYF | TGTGCCATCAGTGATGGGGAATCCCCAGATACGCAGTATTTT | . | TRBJ2-3 | . | TRBV10-3
CASSRQGGLPYNEQFF | TGTGCCAGCAGCAGACAGGGGGGGCTCCCCTACAATGAGCAGTTCTTC | . | TRBJ2-1 | TRBD1 | TRBV7-3
CASSLGWGEQFF | TGTGCCAGCAGCTTGGGGTGGGGTGAGCAGTTCTTC | . | TRBJ2-1 | . | TRBV11-3
CASSSRTSSDTQYF | TGTGCCAGCAGCTCAAGGACTAGTTCAGATACGCAGTATTTT | once | TRBJ2-3 | TRBD2 | TRBV11-3
CASSLVSGGRARANVLTF | TGTGCCAGCAGCTTAGTTTCGGGGGGGCGGGCACGGGCCAACGTCCTGACTTTC | . | TRBJ2-6 | TRBD2 | TRBV7-2
CASSLEGEGGYTF | TGTGCCAGCAGCTTGGAGGGGGAGGGCGGCTACACCTTC | . | TRBJ1-2 | . | TRBV5-4
CASSFPGTGPKEQFF | TGTGCCAGCAGTTTCCCCGGGACAGGGCCAAAGGAGCAGTTCTTC | once | TRBJ2-1 | TRBD1 | TRBV27
CASSLTGFTDTQYF | TGTGCCAGCAGCTTGACGGGGTTCACAGATACGCAGTATTTT | . | TRBJ2-3 | . | TRBV7-3
CASSRTEEGSGELFF | TGTGCCAGCTCGCGGACAGAGGAGGGGTCCGGGGAGCTGTTTTTT | . | TRBJ2-2 | . | TRBV18
CASSLDPYQETQYF | TGTGCCAGCAGCTTAGACCCCTACCAAGAGACCCAGTACTTC | . | TRBJ2-5 | . | TRBV5-5
CASSVDSGQGAYEQYF | TGTGCCAGCAGCGTAGATTCGGGACAGGGGGCCTACGAGCAGTACTTC | . | TRBJ2-7 | TRBD1 | TRBV9
CASSAPRTGDEQYF | TGTGCCAGCAGCGCCCCCCGGACAGGGGACGAGCAGTACTTC | . | TRBJ2-7 | TRBD1 | TRBV6-5
CASSEAGGSYEQFF | TGTGCCAGCAGCGAAGCGGGAGGGTCGTATGAGCAGTTCTTC | . | TRBJ2-1 | TRBD2 | TRBV28
CASSSGTYNEQFF | TGTGCCAGCAGTTCCGGGACTTACAATGAGCAGTTCTTC | . | TRBJ2-1 | . | TRBV2